This T cell receptor (beta chain) appears in the sequencing data of a study of shared clonotypes between healthy human individuals. Study summary: Contributing individuals were two females and a few males aged 18 to 49. CD4 naive and memory got three plates each, CD8 naive two, CD8 memory one. Study conclusions and caveats: What rarefaction showed was incomplete sorted-subset sequencing despite large depth.

Samples underwent the assay at deep level. This table comes from immunoSEQ multiplex PCR, and its TCRdb copy is limited to in-frame clones, with some not included. The sample consists of 2,500,000 or so clones, around nine tenths of them appearing once. Notes on this clone: As yet, its antigen is unknown.

Specimen: naive CD4+ T cells sorted from blood. Subset denoted: CD45RA+ positively selected. The origin of this receptor is a man younger than 35 in good health.

Here the CDR3 reads CASSLRATGTDTQYF. DNA of the CDR3: TGTGCCAGCAGCTTGCGGGCAACGGGAACAGATACGCAGTATTTT. The V call is TRBV7-3, the J call TRBJ2-3; maybe TRBD2 (5 bases). The germline gives CDR1 SGHTA, CDR2 FQGTGA. V was shortened by 3 bases and J by 3 bases, with 13 bases between the two germline ends. This CDR3 has 15 amino acids.